This TCR beta chain comes out of a study of blood T cell repertoires in COVID-19. Study-level background: The United States, Italy and Spain provided the acute and convalescent COVID-19 samples. The cDNA or gDNA used as material had been derived from T cells, B-cell-depleted T cells, or PBMCs.

Source study methods: Amplification of reference gene primers provided the estimated nucleated cell counts. Some clones are missing from TCRdb's copy, which holds only in-frame ones; the method was immunoSEQ multiplex PCR. The V and J calls and the clone size are those of that table, but D and trimming were determined from the DNA. This table holds 90,000 to 120,000 clones, approximately 88% found once. V shed 5 bases and J shed 8 bases, with 21 bases lying between them. The CDR3 loop spans 16 amino acids. Germline V gene sequence: CDR1 SGHVS, CDR2 FNYEAQ. This clonotype originated in a man aged 45-60 years with active or convalescent COVID-19. The specimen was peripheral blood. The chain combines TRBV7-6 with TRBJ1-4; tentatively, D is TRBD1 (6 bases). The CDR3: CASSPQSGGAGEKLFF. The CDR3 region has the DNA TGTGCCAGCAGCCCCCAGTCGGGGGGGGCCGGAGAAAAACTGTTTTTT.